These T cell receptor beta chains were read from a single sample in a study of T cell responses to AZD1222 COVID-19 vaccine. Data came from immunoSEQ multiplex PCR; TCRdb stores just in-frame clones and leaves some out. Found here are under 110,000 clones, 90% of them singletons; the top ten hold 1.3%. The sample consisted of peripheral blood, taken on day 0 of AZD1222 vaccination. The receptor source for this set is an adult in good health. CDR3s include the opening cysteine and the closing phenylalanine or tryptophan. A D gene is named only where the DNA matches it firmly. Not every row has a clone size; where given, it reads once, few, many or a size class.

>TRBV18|TRBJ2-1|NA|NA
TGTGCCAGCTCCCCAAGTCAGTATGAGCAGTTCTTC
CASSPSQYEQFF
>TRBV4-1|TRBJ1-2|NA|NA
TGCGCCAGCAGCCAAGATCCCAGACGGGACTATGGCTACACCTTC
CASSQDPRRDYGYTF
>TRBV19|TRBJ2-7|TRBD2|NA
TGTGCCAGTAGTAGTACGGCTAGCGGAACCTACGAGCAGTACTTC
CASSSTASGTYEQYF
>TRBV11-3|TRBJ2-1|NA|few
TGTGCCAGCAGCTTACGTTTCCGACATAGTAATAATGAGCAGTTCTTC
CASSLRFRHSNNEQFF
>TRBV5-4|TRBJ2-1|NA|NA
TGTGCCAGCAGCCCCGGGACGCCTCGCGATGAGCAGTTCTTC
CASSPGTPRDEQFF
>TRBV6-5|TRBJ2-1|NA|NA
TGTGCCGTTAGGAGGGTAAGCTCCTACAATGAGCAGTTCTTC
CAVRRVSSYNEQFF
>TRBV16|TRBJ1-2|TRBD1|NA
TGTGCCAGCAGCCAATGGAGGGGGCGAGGCTACACCTTC
CASSQWRGRGYTF
>TRBV23-1|TRBJ1-1|NA|NA
TGCGCCAGCAGTCGCTTACCAAGGGCGGGAACTGAAGCTTTCTTT
CASSRLPRAGTEAFF
>TRBV11-2|TRBJ1-1|NA|NA
TGTGCCAGCAGCTTAGTTGGTCGTACCGGTCGGGCTTTCTTT
CASSLVGRTGRAFF
>TRBV7-6|TRBJ1-1|NA|NA
TGTGCCAGCAGCTTAGCGCCGGGCTGGGGGCCTGAAGCTTTCTTT
CASSLAPGWGPEAFF
>TRBV6-5|TRBJ1-2|NA|NA
TGTGCCAGCAGTCCAGGGTTGAACTATGGCTACACCTTC
CASSPGLNYGYTF
>TRBV28|TRBJ1-2|NA|NA
TGTGCCAGCAGTTCGGGGATGGTTGGCTACACCTTC
CASSSGMVGYTF
>TRBV7-2|TRBJ1-1|TRBD1|once
TGTGCCAGCAGCTTAGGACCGAGCAGGGGGGCGGAAATAAGTGAAGCTTTCTTT
CASSLGPSRGAEISEAFF
>TRBV2|TRBJ1-1|NA|NA
TGTGCCGGGGGCAGAATGAACACTGAAGCTTTCTTT
CAGGRMNTEAFF
>TRBV5-6|TRBJ2-3|NA|NA
TGTGCCAGCAGTATGGGCCAGACCTCCACAGATACGCAGTATTTT
CASSMGQTSTDTQYF
>TRBV5-8|TRBJ1-3|NA|NA
TGTGCCAGCAGCGCCCGGGCCTCTGGAAACACCATATATTTT
CASSARASGNTIYF
>TRBV9|TRBJ1-3|NA|few
TGTGCCAGCAGCGTAGGGGACACAACCTCTGGAAACACCATATATTTT
CASSVGDTTSGNTIYF
>TRBV27|TRBJ1-2|TRBD1|once
TGTGCCAGCAGTTTATCTTCAGGGGGCCTATCTTATGGCTACACCTTC
CASSLSSGGLSYGYTF
>TRBV27|TRBJ2-7|NA|NA
TGTGCCAGCGGGTCGGCGCCAGGGTTCGTCGAGCAGTACTTC
CASGSAPGFVEQYF
>TRBV29-1|TRBJ1-2|NA|NA
TGCAGCGTTAAGGCCCTCCGGGACTATGGCTACACCTTC
CSVKALRDYGYTF
>TRBV3-1/TRBV3-2|TRBJ2-1|NA|NA
TGTGCCAGCAGCGCGCGATACAATGAGCAGTTCTTC
CASSARYNEQFF
>TRBV5-6|TRBJ1-5|TRBD1|NA
TGTGCCAGCAGCTTGGGGACAGGGTATAGCAATCAGCCCCAGCATTTT
CASSLGTGYSNQPQHF
>TRBV5-4|TRBJ1-5|TRBD1|NA
TGTGCCAGCAGCTTGGCTGGACAGGGCAATCAGCCCCAGCATTTT
CASSLAGQGNQPQHF
>TRBV4-2|TRBJ1-1|TRBD1|few
TGTGCCAGCAGCCAGCGGAACAGGGGTTACAACACTGAAGCTTTCTTT
CASSQRNRGYNTEAFF
>TRBV13|TRBJ1-6|NA|few
TGTGCCAGCAGCTTAGGGCTGGGCAGCTCACCCCTCCACTTT
CASSLGLGSSPLHF
>TRBV19|TRBJ1-6|TRBD1|NA
TGTGCCAGTGACCGGACAGGGGCAAGCGGTTCACCCCTCCACTTT
CASDRTGASGSPLHF
>TRBV2|TRBJ2-7|NA|NA
TGTGCCAGCAGGGCCAGGCCGACCTACGAGCAGTACTTC
CASRARPTYEQYF